Following are 31 T cell receptor beta chains from one sample sequenced in a study of T-cell memory formation after mild COVID-19. Each CDR3 protein is one row after TCRdb ran MiXCR on the 5' RACE reads. The table lists approximately 500,000 distinct CDR3 sequences, around 25% of them singletons. The sequencing sample was made of PBMCs or a T cell subset sorted from them (not recorded which). These receptors came from an adult woman who had mild COVID-19 (a few samples of this study predate the infection). Cell type and time point are not known.

This clonotype was seen more than once but under ten times. The rearrangement links TRBV30 to TRBJ2-7; D is possibly TRBD1 or TRBD2 (5 bases each). The V and J ends lost 4 bases and 6 bases respectively, with 19 bases between them. The germline V gene encodes CDR1 GTSNPN and CDR2 SVGIG (reference sequence). The CDR3 contains 14 residues. This CDR3 reads CAWNEGFTRAEQYF. The CDR3 DNA sequence: TGTGCCTGGAATGAGGGGTTTACCCGGGCCGAGCAGTACTTC.

This clonotype appeared a few times. The chain is built from TRBV10-3 and TRBJ2-7; 7 bases fit TRBD1. The junction had 3 bases not matched to a gene; V was cut back by 4 bases and J by 0 bases. Germline V CDR1 and CDR2: ENHRY, SYGVKD. The CDR3 consists of 14 residues. The CDR3 here is CAISGTGGSYEQYF. The CDR3 region has the DNA TGTGCCATCAGTGGGACAGGAGGCTCCTACGAGCAGTACTTC.

This clonotype was detected many times. This sequence joins TRBV20-1 and TRBJ1-5; the D gene is possibly TRBD1 (6 bases). The CDR3 is 14 amino acids. Germline assignment: CDR1 DFQATT and CDR2 SNEGSKA (reference sequence). Trimming removed 1 base at V and 5 bases at J, with 12 bases between. The CDR3 reads CSARGQGLHQPQHF. The CDR3 DNA follows: TGCAGTGCTAGAGGGCAGGGGCTCCATCAGCCCCAGCATTTT.

This clonotype was detected only a few times. The chain links TRBV4-2 to TRBJ2-5, with 8 nucleotides matching TRBD1. The V gene end was trimmed by 1 base and the J gene end by 7 bases; junction bases not matched to a gene: 8. The germline V gene has CDR1 LGHNA and CDR2 YNFKEQ. This CDR3 spans 15 amino acids. CDR3 loop: CASSQGDRQGATQYF. CDR3 DNA: TGTGCCAGCAGCCAAGGGGACAGGCAAGGAGCGACCCAGTACTTC.

This rearrangement joins TRBV4-1 to TRBJ1-2, with TRBD1 matching 9 bases. CDR1 and CDR2 (germline): MGHRA, YSYEKL. The CDR3 loop spans 15 amino acids. The junction had 4 bases not matched to a gene; V was cut back by 3 bases and J by 2 bases. The CDR3 loop reads CASSHPGQGNYGYTF. The CDR3 nucleotides are TGCGCCAGCAGCCACCCGGGACAGGGAAACTATGGCTACACCTTC.

This clonotype was picked up a small number of times. This chain links TRBV20-1 with TRBJ2-2; possibly TRBD2 for D (5 bases). Germline V gives CDR1 DFQATT, CDR2 SNEGSKA (reference sequence). The CDR3 runs to 16 residues. The germline V and J ends were trimmed by 2 bases and 0 bases, with 13 bases remaining between them. The CDR3 DNA is TGCAGTGCTAGATCCCGGCGGGCCACGAACACCGGGGAGCTGTTTTTT. Protein: CSARSRRATNTGELFF.

This clonotype has at least ten counts. The chain recombines TRBV7-9 with TRBJ2-7, with D unresolved. CDR1 and CDR2 from the germline V gene are SEHNR and FQNEAQ (reference sequence). This CDR3 comprises 14 residues. The germline V and J ends were trimmed by 1 base and 9 bases, with 16 bases remaining between them. The CDR3 DNA sequence: TGTGCCAGCAGCTTAGAGAGCTCCCCCGCCGGGCAGTACTTC. Its translation is CASSLESSPAGQYF.

The chain uses TRBV20-1 and TRBJ1-2; 8 bases map to TRBD1. V was clipped by 6 bases and J by 4 bases; unmatched bases: 10. Germline V gene lookup returns CDR1 DFQATT and CDR2 SNEGSKA (reference sequence). This CDR3 spans 14 amino acids. DNA for the CDR3: TGCAGTGCCACGGCCGACAGGGGTATCTATGGCTACACCTTC. Translated, it gives CSATADRGIYGYTF.

This clonotype was seen a few times. V gene TRBV6-7 combines with J gene TRBJ1-1; TRBD1 aligns across 11 bases. TRBV6-7 is annotated as an ORF whose role is uncertain. Unmatched junction bases numbered 0, after V lost 6 bases and J lost 3 bases. The CDR3 has 13 amino acids. CDR3 amino acids: CASRDRGHTEAFF. The DNA of the CDR3 is TGTGCCAGCAGGGACAGGGGGCACACTGAAGCTTTCTTT.

This clonotype was detected a few times. The chain uses TRBV5-1 and TRBJ2-5; D possibly uses TRBD1 or TRBD2 (5 bases each). Deletions cut 3 bases from V and 2 bases from J, with 14 bases between. Per germline, CDR1 SGHRS and CDR2 YFSETQ. This CDR3 comprises 15 residues. The CDR3 region is CASSWRGTRQETQYF. The CDR3 DNA reads as TGCGCCAGCAGCTGGAGAGGGACGCGTCAAGAGACCCAGTACTTC.

The table lists this clonotype with a few counts. The chain recombines TRBV4-2 with TRBJ2-1; 14 nucleotides align to TRBD2. Germline CDR1 is LGHNA and CDR2 is YNFKEQ. CDR3 length: 16 residues. V trimming: 2 bases; J trimming: 9 bases; junction bases outside the gene matches: 6. CDR3 protein: CASSQPLTSGRAEQFF. CDR3 nucleotides: TGTGCCAGCAGCCAACCTCTGACTAGCGGGAGGGCTGAGCAGTTCTTC.

This clonotype was detected many times. The chain carries TRBV29-1 and TRBJ2-7; 8 bases map to TRBD2. Trimming cost V 6 bases and J 3 bases; bases outside gene matches: 7. The CDR3 totals 13 residues. From germline, CDR1 is SQVTM and CDR2 ANQGSEA. The CDR3 sequence: CSVLSGSRYEQYF. The CDR3 coding sequence is TGCAGCGTCCTAAGCGGGAGTCGCTACGAGCAGTACTTC.

This clonotype was detected a few times. The gene calls are TRBV6-2 or TRBV6-3 and TRBJ2-4; D is possibly TRBD1 or TRBD2 (5 bases each). Trimming removed 5 bases at V and 15 bases at J, with 14 bases between. CDR1 is MNHEY and CDR2 is SVGEGT in the germline V gene. This CDR3 has 11 amino acids. The chain's CDR3 is CASSQGPVGYF. CDR3 DNA: TGTGCCAGCAGTCAGGGACCGGTCGGGTACTTC.

The chain recombines TRBV19 with TRBJ2-6; D ambiguous. The V end was cut by 4 bases, the J end by 0 bases, with 7 bases between. Germline lookup yields CDR1 LNHDA and CDR2 SQIVND (reference sequence). The length of the CDR3 is 15 residues. The CDR3 sequence: CASSTQGSGANVLTF. The CDR3 nucleotides are TGTGCCAGTAGTACCCAAGGCTCTGGGGCCAACGTCCTGACTTTC. Drawing the rest from reference TRBV19 and TRBJ2-6, the complete variable domain is DGGITQSPKYLFRKEGQNVTLSCEQNLNHDAMYWYRQDPGQGLRLIYYSQIVNDFQKGDIAEGYSVSREKKESFPLTVTSAQKNPTAFYLCASSTQGSGANVLTFGAGSRLTVL.

This clonotype was counted between two and nine times. The gene calls are TRBV9 and TRBJ2-5; 7 positions agree with TRBD1. V lost 2 bases to trimming and J lost 12 bases; unmatched junction nucleotides: 10. The CDR3 sequence is 13 residues long. Germline-derived CDR1 and CDR2 are SGDLS and YYNGEE. The CDR3 spells CASSVSFKGTEYF. The CDR3 region has the DNA TGTGCCAGCAGCGTTTCCTTTAAGGGGACAGAGTACTTC.

This clonotype has a handful of counts. The chain uses TRBV6-2 or TRBV6-3 and TRBJ2-2; D possibly corresponds to TRBD2 (5 bases). Between the trimmed V and J ends, which lost 2 bases and 9 bases, there was a span of 7 bases. Germline V gene sequence: CDR1 MNHEY, CDR2 SVGEGT. The CDR3 loop spans 12 amino acids. DNA for the CDR3: TGTGCCAGCAGTTACGGCGGGTGGGAGCTGTTTTTT. Translated, it gives CASSYGGWELFF.

This clonotype turned up a few times. The chain recombines TRBV12-3 or TRBV12-4 with TRBJ1-4; D remains ambiguous. V lost 5 bases and J lost 7, with 14 bases in between. The CDR3 is made up of 14 amino acids. The CDR3: CASSPGAGSEKLFF. In nucleotides, the CDR3 is TGTGCCAGCAGTCCCGGTGCGGGGAGTGAAAAACTGTTTTTT.

Written as DNA, the CDR3 is TGTGCCAGCAGCTTGGAAGAGCTAAGCTCTGGGGCCAACGTCCTGACTTTC. As protein: CASSLEELSSGANVLTF. The gene calls are TRBV7-9 and TRBJ2-6; no definite D call. Trimming left V 3 bases short and J 0 bases short, with 12 bases between. This CDR3 has 17 amino acids. CDR1 SEHNR and CDR2 FQNEAQ come from the germline V gene (reference sequence).

This clonotype was seen a handful of times. J is TRBJ2-7 and V is TRBV10-3; the D is unclear. The CDR3 length is 12 residues. With 0 bases removed from V and 2 bases from J, the gap between germline ends came to 2 bases. Germline CDR1 reads ENHRY; CDR2 reads SYGVKD. For the CDR3, the DNA is TGTGCCATCAGTGAGTCACCCTACGAGCAGTACTTC. Its translation: CAISESPYEQYF.

The V and J genes are TRBV6-5 and TRBJ1-4; the match to TRBD1 covers 7 bases. V lost 5 bases and J lost 5; bases outside the gene matches: 5. The CDR3 extends over 14 amino acids. The V gene's germline CDR1 is MNHEY and CDR2 SVGAGI. The CDR3 is CASSPGTENEKLFF. Written as DNA, the CDR3 is TGTGCCAGCAGTCCCGGGACAGAGAATGAAAAACTGTTTTTT.

This clonotype was seen at least ten times. J is TRBJ2-1 and V is TRBV12-3 or TRBV12-4, with 9 bases that match TRBD2. V lost 5 bases to trimming and J lost 8 bases; unmatched junction nucleotides: 10. The CDR3 contains 15 residues. CDR3 loop: CASSPSGNLRDEQFF. The CDR3 nucleotides read TGTGCCAGCAGTCCTAGCGGGAACCTCCGGGATGAGCAGTTCTTC.

The sample holds many counts of this clonotype. The CDR3 spells CASSQYVGGSGNEQFF. Here the CDR3 DNA reads TGCGCCAGCAGCCAATACGTTGGCGGGAGTGGCAATGAGCAGTTCTTC. V is TRBV5-1 and J is TRBJ2-1, with 7 bases aligning to TRBD2. CDR1 and CDR2 from the germline V gene are SGHRS and YFSETQ. This CDR3 region has 16 residues. With 4 bases clipped from V and 6 bases from J, the junction kept 13 bases outside the gene matches.

The chain has TRBV20-1 and TRBJ2-7; possible D gene TRBD1, 6 bases. This CDR3 has 15 amino acids. Germline CDR1 is DFQATT and CDR2 is SNEGSKA (reference sequence). V lost 0 bases, J lost 0 bases, and 12 bases lay in between. CDR3 sequence reads: CSARDPGQPSYEQYF. The CDR3, as DNA: TGCAGTGCTAGAGATCCCGGACAGCCCTCCTACGAGCAGTACTTC.

The chain uses TRBV5-8 and TRBJ2-7; either TRBD1 or TRBD2 may supply D (6 bases each). Germline V lookup: CDR1 SGHTS, CDR2 YDEGEE. The CDR3 length is 18 residues. With 4 bases removed from V and 0 bases from J, the gap between germline ends came to 23 bases. CDR3 nucleotides: TGTGCCAGCAGCACAGGGTACCTGTTGGGGGGCAGCTCCTACGAGCAGTACTTC. This translates into CASSTGYLLGGSSYEQYF.

J is TRBJ2-7 and V is TRBV7-8; 7 bases fit TRBD1. V lost 5 bases to trimming and J lost 6 bases; unmatched junction nucleotides: 7. The CDR3 covers 13 residues. The V gene's germline CDR1 is SGHVS and CDR2 FQNEAQ. CDR3 in DNA: TGTGCCAGCAGCACCCCCGACAGGGTCGAGCAGTACTTC. As protein: CASSTPDRVEQYF.

The chain is built from TRBV25-1 and TRBJ1-1; D is uncertain. V was cut by 3 bases and J by 9 bases, with 14 bases left in between. This CDR3 comprises 13 residues. In germline, CDR1 is MGHDK, CDR2 SYGVNS. The CDR3 bases are TGTGCCAGCAGTGAGGCGGCAGATTTAAAAGCTTTCTTT. Its protein is CASSEAADLKAFF.

The chain has TRBV4-1 and TRBJ2-5, with 11 bases matching TRBD2. Germline loops: CDR1 MGHRA, CDR2 YSYEKL. Trimming removed 5 bases from V and 4 bases from J; junction bases left unmatched: 6. The CDR3 contains 15 residues. The CDR3 reads CASSSIAGGPETQYF. For the CDR3, the DNA is TGCGCCAGCAGCTCAATAGCGGGGGGGCCAGAGACCCAGTACTTC.

The V gene is TRBV5-1, the J gene TRBJ2-3, with TRBD2 matching 8 bases. This CDR3 is built from 15 residues. Losses at the gene ends were 4 bases for V and 4 bases for J; bases not matched to a gene: 8. Looked up from germline, CDR1 is SGHRS and CDR2 is YFSETQ. The CDR3, as DNA: TGCGCCAGCAGCACCGGGACTAGAGGGTCAGATACGCAGTATTTT. It translates to CASSTGTRGSDTQYF.

The chain couples TRBV6-5 to TRBJ1-6, with D unclear. CDR1 MNHEY and CDR2 SVGAGI come from the germline V gene. V was pared by 4 bases and J by 9 bases, with 16 bases between. CDR3 length: 15 amino acids. DNA for the CDR3: TGTGCCAGCAGTTTTAGCAGGCCATGGGGTTCACCCCTCCACTTT. Its translation: CASSFSRPWGSPLHF.

This clonotype showed up just a few times. The rearrangement joins TRBV15 to TRBJ1-3; D remains unclear. The germline V and J ends were trimmed by 0 bases and 0 bases, with 6 bases remaining between them. The CDR3 totals 15 residues. Per the germline V gene, CDR1 is LNHNV and CDR2 is YYDKDF (reference sequence). CDR3 coding DNA: TGTGCCACCAGCAGAGATCCCAGCTCTGGAAACACCATATATTTT. Amino acid sequence: CATSRDPSSGNTIYF.

This clonotype occurred a few times. V and J are TRBV20-1 and TRBJ2-1, with TRBD2 identical over 10 bases. V was clipped by 6 bases and J by 5 bases; unmatched bases: 1. The CDR3 consists of 12 residues. CDR1 DFQATT and CDR2 SNEGSKA come from the germline V gene (reference sequence). The CDR3 region is CSAGTSDNEQFF. The CDR3 DNA reads as TGCAGTGCGGGGACTAGCGACAATGAGCAGTTCTTC.